This T cell receptor (beta chain) was recovered during a study of cytomegalovirus exposure and HLA in healthy donors. Study-wide results and caveats: The majority of TCR sequences were rare, yet some public TCRs appeared in many donors.

Regarding this clone: The antigen is not known.

Per the germline V gene, CDR1 is SQVTM and CDR2 is ANQGSEA. The CDR3 runs 13 residues. Trimming stripped 4 bases from V and 7 bases from J, with 16 bases between. Researchers ran the PCR with 60 Vbeta and 13 Jbeta primers. Assay used: immunoSEQ multiplex PCR; TCRdb lists only in-frame clones, some missing. The profile shows 100,000 to 150,000 clones, around four fifths of them singletons. The chain is built from TRBV29-1 and TRBJ1-2; D might be TRBD1 (5 bases). This receptor was taken from a male donor in good health and CMV-seronegative. What was sequenced was PBMCs. CDR3 residues: CSVVGRGSSGYTF. The CDR3 DNA follows: TGCAGCGTTGTCGGGAGGGGTTCTTCTGGCTACACCTTC.